Shown below are 24 T cell receptor beta chains from a single sample sequenced in a study of shared clonotypes between healthy human individuals. The data were produced by immunoSEQ multiplex PCR, yet TCRdb's version contains in-frame clones alone and is incomplete. The sample lists millions of clones; 85% to 95% were seen once. The sample consisted of naive CD4+ T cells sorted from blood. As to subset: CD45RA+ positively selected. These receptors originate from a man aged 18 to 29 in good health.

This chain links TRBV6-6 with TRBJ1-5; 9 positions match TRBD1. CDR3 length: 14 residues. Germline CDR1 MNHNY, CDR2 SVGAGI (reference sequence). The junction had 4 bases not matched to a gene; V was cut back by 6 bases and J by 4 bases. DNA for the CDR3: TGTGCCAGCAGGGACAGGGGTTATAATCAGCCCCAGCATTTT. This translates into CASRDRGYNQPQHF.

The gene calls are TRBV4-1 and TRBJ2-5, with TRBD1 matching over 7 bases. Germline V CDR1 and CDR2: MGHRA, YSYEKL. The CDR3 has 13 residues. J was trimmed by 5 bases and V by 3 bases; bases with no gene match: 3. The CDR3 bases are TGCGCCAGCAGCCAGATACAGGGGGAGACCCAGTACTTC. It translates to CASSQIQGETQYF.

This clone has just one count. The chain joins TRBV5-4 to TRBJ2-3, with D perhaps TRBD2 (6 bases). Germline V lookup: CDR1 SGHNT, CDR2 YYREEE (reference sequence). Between the trimmed V and J ends, which lost 6 bases and 5 bases, there was a span of 22 bases. The CDR3 has 16 amino acids. DNA for the CDR3: TGTGCCAGCAATTCTCTTAGCGGCACTTCCGGAGATACGCAGTATTTT. This translates into CASNSLSGTSGDTQYF.

The chain recombines TRBV18 with TRBJ2-5; D gene ambiguous. V lost 6 bases to trimming and J lost 2 bases, with 10 bases between them. The germline CDR1 and CDR2 sequences are KGHSH and LQKENI. The CDR3 runs 13 residues. The CDR3 spells CASSLHPQETQYF. The DNA of the CDR3 is TGTGCCAGCTCGCTACACCCTCAAGAGACCCAGTACTTC.

J is TRBJ1-1 and V is TRBV7-8; 7 nucleotides agree with TRBD1. After removal of 3 bases from V and 3 bases from J, the junction contained 7 bases not matched to a gene. Germline lookup yields CDR1 SGHVS and CDR2 FQNEAQ. The CDR3 covers 15 residues. CDR3 sequence (DNA): TGTGCCAGCAGCTTCCGGGACAGTCGAGACACTGAAGCTTTCTTT. Protein sequence: CASSFRDSRDTEAFF.

The chain combines TRBV28 with TRBJ2-2, with D perhaps matching TRBD2 (5 bases). The germline V gene encodes CDR1 MDHEN and CDR2 SYDVKM. V was trimmed by 5 bases and J by 2 bases, leaving 12 bases between them. The CDR3 consists of 15 residues. CDR3 nucleotide sequence: TGTGCCAGCAGTCAAGGAGGAGGTAACACCGGGGAGCTGTTTTTT. This translates into CASSQGGGNTGELFF.

In regard to this clone: This same CDR3 is encoded by further DNA sequences in the sample. This rearrangement joins TRBV6-6 to TRBJ1-5; maybe TRBD1 (5 bases). V was shortened by 4 bases and J by 7 bases, with 14 bases between the two germline ends. There are 14 residues in the CDR3. Germline V lookup: CDR1 MNHNY, CDR2 SVGAGI (reference sequence). CDR3 sequence (DNA): TGTGCCAGCAGTTCTCAGGGAGCAGGACAGCCCCAGCATTTT. Translation: CASSSQGAGQPQHF.

The chain carries TRBV7-2 and TRBJ1-2, with a tentative D call TRBD1 (5 bases). V lost 2 bases, J lost 7 bases, and 11 bases lay in between. Germline loops: CDR1 SGHTA, CDR2 FQGNSA. The CDR3 runs 13 residues. CDR3 loop: CASSLNGGGGYTF. CDR3 nucleotides: TGTGCCAGCAGCTTAAACGGGGGAGGTGGCTACACCTTC.

V gene TRBV28 combines with J gene TRBJ1-4; D might be TRBD1 (5 bases). V was cut by 6 bases and J by 6 bases, with 11 bases left in between. The CDR3 length is 13 residues. CDR1 and CDR2 from the germline V gene are MDHEN and SYDVKM. The CDR3 protein is CASSRGGDEKLFF. The CDR3 bases are TGTGCCAGCAGCCGCGGGGGGGATGAAAAACTGTTTTTT. Full variable domain (missing parts from reference TRBV28 and TRBJ1-4): DVKVTQSSRYLVKRTGEKVFLECVQDMDHENMFWYRQDPGLGLRLIYFSYDVKMKEKGDIPEGYSVSREKKERFSLILESASTNQTSMYLCASSRGGDEKLFFGSGTQLSVL.

This chain uses TRBV6-5 with TRBJ2-7, with 8 positions matching TRBD1. Trimming took 3 bases from V and 6 from J; bases not matched to a gene: 10. The germline V gene has CDR1 MNHEY and CDR2 SVGAGI. This CDR3 region has 15 residues. CDR3 amino acids: CASSYYPPTGGEQYF. The CDR3 DNA reads as TGTGCCAGCAGTTATTACCCCCCTACAGGGGGCGAGCAGTACTTC.

The chain combines TRBV19 with TRBJ2-3; no firm D call. Trimming took 1 base from V and 5 from J, leaving 13 bases between them. This CDR3 spans 15 amino acids. Germline-derived CDR1 and CDR2 are LNHDA and SQIVND (reference sequence). CDR3 bases: TGTGCCAGTAGTATAGGGCCATCCCTCGGAGATACGCAGTATTTT. It specifies CASSIGPSLGDTQYF.

This clone was detected many times. Distinct nucleotide sequences in the sample also encode this CDR3. The chain carries TRBV2 and TRBJ1-4; weak D call: TRBD1 (6 bases). This CDR3 is 12 amino acids long. CDR1 and CDR2 (germline): SNHLY, FYNNEI. Trimming stripped 8 bases from V and 2 bases from J, with 6 bases between. CDR3 residues: CASGQTNEKLFF. CDR3 coding DNA: TGTGCCAGCGGACAGACTAATGAAAAACTGTTTTTT.

The chain employs TRBV6-5 and TRBJ1-5; D uncertain. The germline gives CDR1 MNHEY, CDR2 SVGAGI. Trimming removed 4 bases from V and 0 bases from J, with 10 bases in between. This CDR3 contains 15 residues. The CDR3 sequence: CASSFRKDSNQPQHF. The CDR3, as DNA: TGTGCCAGCAGTTTCCGGAAGGATAGCAATCAGCCCCAGCATTTT.

The chain links TRBV5-1 to TRBJ2-3; possible D gene TRBD2, 5 bases. The CDR3 runs to 15 residues. Germline V gives CDR1 SGHRS, CDR2 YFSETQ. V lost 2 bases and J 2 bases, leaving 12 bases between the germline ends. CDR3 coding DNA: TGCGCCAGCAGCTTCTCGGGGTCTCTCACAGATACGCAGTATTTT. Translated, it gives CASSFSGSLTDTQYF.

The genes are TRBV18 and TRBJ1-2; TRBD1 aligns across 10 bases. This CDR3 has 17 amino acids. Germline V gene lookup returns CDR1 KGHSH and CDR2 LQKENI. Trimming removed 2 bases from V and 3 bases from J; junction bases left unmatched: 9. In DNA, the CDR3 is TGTGCCAGCTCACCAGACAGGGGGCGCCCCGGGGACTATGGCTACACCTTC. As protein: CASSPDRGRPGDYGYTF.

To note about this clone: Other nucleotide sequences in the sample specify the same CDR3. The chain couples TRBV2 to TRBJ1-5, with TRBD1 as a possible D gene (5 bases). Germline V gene sequence: CDR1 SNHLY, CDR2 FYNNEI. There are 14 residues in the CDR3. V shed 3 bases and J shed 4 bases, with 10 bases lying between them. CDR3 bases: TGTGCCAGCAGTGATCGGGGGGGAAATCAGCCCCAGCATTTT. Amino acid sequence: CASSDRGGNQPQHF.

This chain uses TRBV19 with TRBJ1-5; the D gene is possibly TRBD1 (6 bases). Between the trimmed V and J ends, which lost 6 bases and 6 bases, there was a span of 27 bases. The CDR3 length is 18 residues. Germline CDR1 reads LNHDA; CDR2 reads SQIVND (reference sequence). The CDR3 DNA follows: TGTGCCAGTAGAATATCGAGAAGCCGGGACACCCGGGGTCAGCCCCAGCATTTT. Translation gives CASRISRSRDTRGQPQHF.

To note about this clone: The same CDR3 can be traced to other DNA sequences in this sample. The J gene is TRBJ2-7, the V gene TRBV10-3, with D perhaps matching TRBD1 (6 bases). This CDR3 is 13 amino acids long. V was shortened by 6 bases and J by 1 base, with 10 bases between the two germline ends. Germline CDR1 and CDR2: ENHRY and SYGVKD. This CDR3 reads CAISEGQSYEQYF. The CDR3 DNA sequence: TGTGCCATCAGCGAAGGACAGTCCTACGAGCAGTACTTC.

The chain recombines TRBV7-8 with TRBJ2-7; D might be TRBD1 (6 bases). V shed 5 bases and J shed 6 bases, with 14 bases lying between them. CDR1 is SGHVS, CDR2 FQNEAQ, per germline. CDR3 length: 13 residues. In DNA form, the CDR3 reads TGTGCCAGCAGCCCCAGCACAGGGACCGAGCAGTACTTC. It codes for CASSPSTGTEQYF. The variable domain in full, with the rest retrieved from reference TRBV7-8 and TRBJ2-7, is GAGVSQSPRYKVAKRGQDVALRCDPISGHVSLFWYQQALGQGPEFLTYFQNEAQLDKSGLPSDRFFAERPEGSVSTLKIQRTQQEDSAVYLCASSPSTGTEQYFGPGTRLTVT.

The chain joins TRBV18 to TRBJ1-2, with 7 bases aligning to TRBD1. Germline V CDR1 and CDR2: KGHSH, LQKENI. The junction had 15 bases not matched to a gene; V was cut back by 6 bases and J by 5 bases. The CDR3 extends over 16 amino acids. The CDR3 nucleotides are TGTGCCAGCTCTCTACAGACCGGACAGGACCTTTATGGCTACACCTTC. It is translated as CASSLQTGQDLYGYTF.

Notes on this clone: The sample contains more than one DNA sequence encoding this CDR3. The chain has TRBV18 and TRBJ1-5, with no clear D. The V end lost 3 bases, the J end lost 1 base, and 4 bases lay between the germline ends. Germline V gene lookup returns CDR1 KGHSH and CDR2 LQKENI. This CDR3 region has 13 residues. CDR3 loop: CASSPESNQPQHF. DNA of the CDR3: TGTGCCAGCTCACCGGAAAGCAATCAGCCCCAGCATTTT.

This clone was found once. The J gene is TRBJ2-2, the V gene TRBV2; 9 bases agree with TRBD1. CDR1 is SNHLY, CDR2 FYNNEI, per germline. This CDR3 is built from 15 residues. The J segment lost 7 bases and the V segment lost 4 bases, leaving 7 bases of the junction unmatched. The CDR3 is CASSVGDRASGELFF. CDR3 DNA sequence: TGTGCCAGCAGTGTAGGGGACAGGGCCAGCGGGGAGCTGTTTTTT.

The DNA for the CDR3 is TGTGCCAGCAGCGTAGATCTAGCGGCAGATACGCAGTATTTT. Translated: CASSVDLAADTQYF. The gene calls are TRBV9 and TRBJ2-3, with 7 bases that match TRBD2. CDR1 is SGDLS and CDR2 is YYNGEE in the germline V gene. The CDR3 has 14 amino acids. The V and J ends lost 0 bases and 4 bases, in that order; junction bases with no gene match: 2. Looking up the rest from reference TRBV9 and TRBJ2-3 gives the full variable domain: DSGVTQTPKHLITATGQRVTLRCSPRSGDLSVYWYQQSLDQGLQFLIQYYNGEERAKGNILERFSAQQFPDLHSELNLSSLELGDSALYFCASSVDLAADTQYFGPGTRLTVL.

Comments on this clone: It may be a read error: a sequence one base away is much more abundant. The gene calls are TRBV7-9 and TRBJ2-7, with D perhaps given as TRBD1 or TRBD2 (5 bases each). The CDR3 runs 14 residues. Germline values: CDR1 SEHNR, CDR2 FQNEAQ (reference sequence). The CDR3 region is CVSSLGAESYEQYF. The CDR3 DNA is TGTGTCAGCAGCCTCGGGGCAGAATCCTACGAGCAGTACTTC.